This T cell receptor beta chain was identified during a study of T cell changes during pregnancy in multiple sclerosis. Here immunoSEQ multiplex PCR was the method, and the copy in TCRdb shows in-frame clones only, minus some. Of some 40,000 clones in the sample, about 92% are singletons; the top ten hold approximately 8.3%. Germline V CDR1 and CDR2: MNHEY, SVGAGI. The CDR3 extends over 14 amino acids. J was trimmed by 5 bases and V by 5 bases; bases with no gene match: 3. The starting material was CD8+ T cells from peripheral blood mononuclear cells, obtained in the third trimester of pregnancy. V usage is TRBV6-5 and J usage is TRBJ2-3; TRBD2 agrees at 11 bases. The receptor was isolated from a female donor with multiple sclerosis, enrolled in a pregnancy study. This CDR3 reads CASSLAGGRDTQYF. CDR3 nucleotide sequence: TGTGCCAGCAGTCTAGCGGGGGGTAGAGATACGCAGTATTTT.